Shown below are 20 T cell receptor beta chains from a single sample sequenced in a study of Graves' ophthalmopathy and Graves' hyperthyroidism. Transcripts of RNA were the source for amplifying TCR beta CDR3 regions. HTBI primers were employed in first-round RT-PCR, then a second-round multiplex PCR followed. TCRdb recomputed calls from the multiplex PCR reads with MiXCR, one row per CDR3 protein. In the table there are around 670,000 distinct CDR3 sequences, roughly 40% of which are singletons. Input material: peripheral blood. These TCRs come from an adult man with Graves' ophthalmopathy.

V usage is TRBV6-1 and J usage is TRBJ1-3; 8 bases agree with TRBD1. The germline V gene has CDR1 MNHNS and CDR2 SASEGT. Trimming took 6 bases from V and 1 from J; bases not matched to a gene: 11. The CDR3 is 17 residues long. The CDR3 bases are TGTGCCAGCAGAGATTATCAGGGGGCGAAATCTGGAAACACCATATATTTT. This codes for CASRDYQGAKSGNTIYF.

The CDR3 nucleotides read TGTGCCAGCAGCGCGGGACATCATACCGGGGAGCTGTTTTTT. Its protein is CASSAGHHTGELFF. V usage is TRBV7-3 and J usage is TRBJ2-2; perhaps D is TRBD1 or TRBD2 (6 bases each). V was pared by 5 bases and J by 5 bases, with 12 bases between. Germline CDR1 and CDR2: SGHTA and FQGTGA. There are 14 residues in the CDR3.

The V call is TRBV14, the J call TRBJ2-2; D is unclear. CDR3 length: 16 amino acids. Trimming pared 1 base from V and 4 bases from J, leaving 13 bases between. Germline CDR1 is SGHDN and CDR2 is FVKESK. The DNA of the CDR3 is TGTGCCAGCAGCCAAGTGAGGCCCACCCGCACCGGGGAGCTGTTTTTT. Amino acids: CASSQVRPTRTGELFF.

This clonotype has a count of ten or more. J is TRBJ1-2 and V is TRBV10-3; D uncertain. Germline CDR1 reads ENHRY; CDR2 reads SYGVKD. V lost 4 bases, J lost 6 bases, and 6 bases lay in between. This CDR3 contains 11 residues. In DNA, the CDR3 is TGTGCCATCAGTGGTGCGGATGGCTACACCTTC. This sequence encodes CAISGADGYTF.

The CDR3 DNA follows: TGCGCCAGCAGCGTGAGGACTAGTCTGAATGAGCAGTTCTTC. Its protein product is CASSVRTSLNEQFF. The V gene is TRBV10-2, the J gene TRBJ2-1; 7 positions agree with TRBD2. The CDR3 has 14 amino acids. Germline V CDR1 and CDR2: WSHSY, SAAADI. V was clipped by 6 bases and J by 7 bases; unmatched bases: 9.

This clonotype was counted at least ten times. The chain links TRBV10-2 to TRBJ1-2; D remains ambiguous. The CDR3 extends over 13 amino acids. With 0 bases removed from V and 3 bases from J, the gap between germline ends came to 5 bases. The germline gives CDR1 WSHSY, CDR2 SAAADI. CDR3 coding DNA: TGCGCCAGCAGTGAGTCGAGGGACTATGGCTACACCTTC. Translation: CASSESRDYGYTF.

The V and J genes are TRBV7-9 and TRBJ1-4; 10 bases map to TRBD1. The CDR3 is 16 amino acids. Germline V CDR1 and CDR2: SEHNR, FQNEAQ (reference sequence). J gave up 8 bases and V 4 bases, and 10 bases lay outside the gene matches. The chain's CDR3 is CASSSYTGQGNEKLFF. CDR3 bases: TGTGCCAGCAGCTCTTATACGGGACAGGGGAACGAAAAACTGTTTTTT.

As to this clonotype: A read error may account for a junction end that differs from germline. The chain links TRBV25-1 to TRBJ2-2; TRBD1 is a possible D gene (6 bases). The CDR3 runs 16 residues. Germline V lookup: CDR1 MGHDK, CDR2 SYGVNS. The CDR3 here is CASSPPVQGNTGELLF. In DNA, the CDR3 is TGTGCCAGCTCACCACCAGTACAGGGAAACACCGGGGAGCTGCTTTTT.

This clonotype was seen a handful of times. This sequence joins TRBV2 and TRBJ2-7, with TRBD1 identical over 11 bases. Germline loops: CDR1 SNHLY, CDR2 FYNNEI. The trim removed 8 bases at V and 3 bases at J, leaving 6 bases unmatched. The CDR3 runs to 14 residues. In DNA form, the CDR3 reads TGTGCCAGCGGACGGGACAGGGGGTTCTACGAGCAGTACTTC. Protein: CASGRDRGFYEQYF.

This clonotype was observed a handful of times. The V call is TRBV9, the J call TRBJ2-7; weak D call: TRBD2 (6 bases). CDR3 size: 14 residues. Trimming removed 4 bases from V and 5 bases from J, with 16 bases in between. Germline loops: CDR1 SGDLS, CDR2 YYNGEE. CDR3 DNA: TGTGCCAGCAGCTCCCGGGCCAGGGAGGACGAGCAGTACTTC. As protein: CASSSRAREDEQYF. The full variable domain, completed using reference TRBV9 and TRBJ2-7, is DSGVTQTPKHLITATGQRVTLRCSPRSGDLSVYWYQQSLDQGLQFLIQYYNGEERAKGNILERFSAQQFPDLHSELNLSSLELGDSALYFCASSSRAREDEQYFGPGTRLTVT.

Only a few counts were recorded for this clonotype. The chain's CDR3 is CASRLAEGPYGYTF. The CDR3 nucleotides are TGTGCCAGCAGACTAGCGGAAGGGCCCTATGGCTACACCTTC. The chain combines TRBV12-3 or TRBV12-4 with TRBJ1-2; D gene uncertain. The CDR3 has 14 residues. V lost 6 bases to trimming and J lost 4 bases, with 15 bases between them.

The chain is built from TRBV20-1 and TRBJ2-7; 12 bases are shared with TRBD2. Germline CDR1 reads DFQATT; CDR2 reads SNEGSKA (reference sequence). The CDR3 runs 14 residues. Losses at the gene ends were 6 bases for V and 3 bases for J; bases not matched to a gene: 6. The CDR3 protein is CSARPSGRGYEQYF. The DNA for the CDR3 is TGCAGTGCAAGACCTAGCGGGAGGGGCTACGAGCAGTACTTC.

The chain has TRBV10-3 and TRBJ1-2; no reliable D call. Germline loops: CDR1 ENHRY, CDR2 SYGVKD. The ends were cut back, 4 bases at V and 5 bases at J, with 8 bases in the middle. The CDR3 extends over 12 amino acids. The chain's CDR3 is CAISVWRYGYTF. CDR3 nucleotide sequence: TGTGCCATCAGTGTTTGGAGATATGGCTACACCTTC.

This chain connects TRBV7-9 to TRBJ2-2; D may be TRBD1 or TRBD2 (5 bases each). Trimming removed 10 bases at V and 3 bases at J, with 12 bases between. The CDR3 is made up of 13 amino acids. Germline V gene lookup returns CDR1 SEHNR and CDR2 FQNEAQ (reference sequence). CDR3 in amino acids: CATARGHTGELFF. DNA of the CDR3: TGTGCCACCGCCCGGGGCCACACCGGGGAGCTGTTTTTT.

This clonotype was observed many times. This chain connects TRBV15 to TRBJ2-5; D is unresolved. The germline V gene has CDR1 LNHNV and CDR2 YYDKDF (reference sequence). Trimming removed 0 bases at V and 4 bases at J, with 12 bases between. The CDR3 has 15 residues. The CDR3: CATSRDPGSSETQYF. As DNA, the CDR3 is TGTGCCACCAGCAGAGATCCCGGCTCATCAGAGACCCAGTACTTC.

The CDR3 region is CASSSRGEYGYTF. The CDR3 DNA follows: TGTGCCAGCAGTTCGCGGGGCGAATATGGCTACACCTTC. This chain joins TRBV12-3 or TRBV12-4 and TRBJ1-2, with D possibly being TRBD1 (5 bases). V was pared by 4 bases and J by 5 bases, with 11 bases between. The CDR3 contains 13 residues.

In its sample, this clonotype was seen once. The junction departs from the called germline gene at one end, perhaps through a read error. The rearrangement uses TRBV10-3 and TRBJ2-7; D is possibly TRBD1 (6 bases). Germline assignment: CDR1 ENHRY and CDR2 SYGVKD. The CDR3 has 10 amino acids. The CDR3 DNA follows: TGTGCCATCAGTGAACGAGGGGGTCTCTTC. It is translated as CAISERGGLF.

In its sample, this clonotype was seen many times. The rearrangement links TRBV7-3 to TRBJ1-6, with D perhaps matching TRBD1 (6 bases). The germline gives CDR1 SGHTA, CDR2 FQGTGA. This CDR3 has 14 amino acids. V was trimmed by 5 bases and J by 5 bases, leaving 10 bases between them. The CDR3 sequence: CASSLQGNNSPLHF. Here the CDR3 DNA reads TGTGCCAGCAGCCTACAGGGAAATAATTCACCCCTCCACTTT.

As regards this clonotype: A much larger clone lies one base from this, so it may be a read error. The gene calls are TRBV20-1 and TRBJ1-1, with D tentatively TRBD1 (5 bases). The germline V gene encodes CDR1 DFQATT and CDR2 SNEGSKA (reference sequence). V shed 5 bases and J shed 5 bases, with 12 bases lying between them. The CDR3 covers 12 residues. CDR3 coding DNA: TGCAGTGCTCAACCCGACAGTACTGAAGCTTTCTTT. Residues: CSAQPDSTEAFF.

The CDR3, as DNA: TGTGCCAGCAGTTCACTAACAGGGAAGGCTTTCTTT. It is translated as CASSSLTGKAFF. V usage is TRBV25-1 and J usage is TRBJ1-1; tentatively, D is TRBD1 (6 bases). CDR1 and CDR2 from the germline V gene are MGHDK and SYGVNS. CDR3 length equals 12 residues. V shed 5 bases and J shed 11 bases, with 15 bases lying between them.